A selection of T cell receptor beta chains follows, all from one sample in a study of brain T cells in children with intractable seizures. Sequencing used immunoSEQ multiplex PCR; TCRdb keeps in-frame clones, though not all of them. The top ten clones hold 5% to 7% of a sample with approximately 330,000 clones, approximately 93% of them seen once. Sequencing used peripheral blood, obtained less than 6 months after surgery. The source of these receptors is a boy younger than two with tuberous sclerosis and intractable seizures. CDR3s include the opening cysteine and the closing phenylalanine or tryptophan. Fields, in order: D gene, J gene, V gene, clone size, CDR3 DNA, CDR3 protein. A D gene is named only where the DNA matches it firmly. The size of a clone is reported for some rows only, either as once, few or many, or as a class for expanded clones.

D gene: .; J gene: TRBJ2-3; V gene: TRBV28; clone size: .; CDR3 DNA: TGTGCCAGCAGTTTACCCCAACAGGAACTAGCCGCCGAATCAGATACGCAGTATTTT; CDR3 protein: CASSLPQQELAAESDTQYF
D gene: .; J gene: TRBJ2-1; V gene: TRBV11-2; clone size: .; CDR3 DNA: TGTGCCAGCAGCTTTGGTCAGGCGGATGAGCAGTTCTTC; CDR3 protein: CASSFGQADEQFF
D gene: .; J gene: TRBJ2-1; V gene: TRBV19; clone size: .; CDR3 DNA: TGTGCCAGTAGTATTGGCTCAAGCTCCTACAATGAGCAGTTCTTC; CDR3 protein: CASSIGSSSYNEQFF
D gene: .; J gene: TRBJ1-2; V gene: TRBV28; clone size: .; CDR3 DNA: TGTGCCAGCACTCCACCCGGGATCCTATCGAATACCTTC; CDR3 protein: CASTPPGILSNTF
D gene: TRBD1; J gene: TRBJ2-7; V gene: TRBV30; clone size: once; CDR3 DNA: TGTGCCTGGAGCGCAGGGACAGGGGATGAGCAGTACTTC; CDR3 protein: CAWSAGTGDEQYF
D gene: .; J gene: TRBJ2-1; V gene: TRBV30; clone size: once; CDR3 DNA: TGTGCCTGGAACCCGAACGACAGTTACAATGAGCAGTTCTTC; CDR3 protein: CAWNPNDSYNEQFF
D gene: .; J gene: TRBJ1-1; V gene: TRBV30; clone size: .; CDR3 DNA: TGTGCCTGGAGTGTTGAGACAGCCCGAATGAACACTGAAGCTTTCTTT; CDR3 protein: CAWSVETARMNTEAFF
D gene: .; J gene: TRBJ2-6; V gene: TRBV6-6; clone size: .; CDR3 DNA: TGTGCGTCAGGGGCCAACGTCCTGACTTTC; CDR3 protein: CASGANVLTF
D gene: .; J gene: TRBJ2-3; V gene: TRBV4-1; clone size: .; CDR3 DNA: TGCGCCAGCAGCCAGGAACCACAGGGAGATACGCAGTATTTT; CDR3 protein: CASSQEPQGDTQYF
D gene: .; J gene: TRBJ2-1; V gene: TRBV5-4; clone size: once; CDR3 DNA: TGTGCCAGCGCGGAGAGGCCTTCCTACAATGAGCAGTTCTTC; CDR3 protein: CASAERPSYNEQFF
D gene: .; J gene: TRBJ1-2; V gene: TRBV7-3; clone size: .; CDR3 DNA: TGTGCCAGCAGCTTAGGCAGCGATAACTATGGCTACACCTTC; CDR3 protein: CASSLGSDNYGYTF
D gene: .; J gene: TRBJ2-3; V gene: TRBV18; clone size: .; CDR3 DNA: TGTGCCAGCTCACCGCCTCTATCTAGCACAGATACGCAGTATTTT; CDR3 protein: CASSPPLSSTDTQYF
D gene: TRBD1; J gene: TRBJ1-2; V gene: TRBV5-6; clone size: once; CDR3 DNA: TGTGCCAGCAGCTTGGGACAGGGTTTGTCCTATGGCTACACCTTC; CDR3 protein: CASSLGQGLSYGYTF
D gene: .; J gene: TRBJ1-5; V gene: TRBV5-4; clone size: .; CDR3 DNA: TGTGCCAGCAGCTTGGCCCCCGGACATCAGCCCCAGCATTTT; CDR3 protein: CASSLAPGHQPQHF
D gene: .; J gene: TRBJ2-3; V gene: TRBV3-1/TRBV3-2; clone size: .; CDR3 DNA: TGTGCCAGCAGCCCTTTCGCGGGGAGCACAGATACGCAGTATTTT; CDR3 protein: CASSPFAGSTDTQYF
D gene: TRBD1; J gene: TRBJ1-2; V gene: TRBV7-9; clone size: .; CDR3 DNA: TGTGCCAGCAGCCAATCCGGACAGGGGGCTTCTAGCTATGGCTACACCTTC; CDR3 protein: CASSQSGQGASSYGYTF
D gene: .; J gene: TRBJ2-7; V gene: TRBV11-2; clone size: .; CDR3 DNA: TGTGCCAGCAGCTTAGCACAGGTGACTACCTACGAGCAGTACTTC; CDR3 protein: CASSLAQVTTYEQYF
D gene: TRBD2; J gene: TRBJ2-1; V gene: TRBV10-3; clone size: .; CDR3 DNA: TGTGCCACGTATCCTAGCGGGGGGCGGGGTGAGCAGTTCTTC; CDR3 protein: CATYPSGGRGEQFF
D gene: .; J gene: TRBJ1-6; V gene: TRBV9; clone size: .; CDR3 DNA: TGTGCCAGCAGCCCCCAGGGCTCGAATTCACCCCTCCACTTT; CDR3 protein: CASSPQGSNSPLHF
D gene: .; J gene: TRBJ1-2; V gene: TRBV30; clone size: once; CDR3 DNA: TGTGCCTGGAATTCAGGGCAATTCTATGGCTACACCTTC; CDR3 protein: CAWNSGQFYGYTF
D gene: .; J gene: TRBJ1-1; V gene: TRBV30; clone size: .; CDR3 DNA: TGTGCCTGGAGTCTCGGGTCAAACACTGAAGCTTTCTTT; CDR3 protein: CAWSLGSNTEAFF
D gene: TRBD2; J gene: TRBJ2-7; V gene: TRBV7-2; clone size: .; CDR3 DNA: TGTGCCAGCAGCTTAGATTCGGGAGGGGTCTACGAGCAGTACTTC; CDR3 protein: CASSLDSGGVYEQYF
D gene: .; J gene: TRBJ1-5; V gene: TRBV28; clone size: .; CDR3 DNA: TGTGCCAGCAGTTTATGGGGAGGTGTTAGCAATCAGCCCCAGCATTTT; CDR3 protein: CASSLWGGVSNQPQHF
D gene: TRBD1; J gene: TRBJ2-7; V gene: TRBV28; clone size: .; CDR3 DNA: TGTGCCAGCAACCAGGGACAGGGGGTATACGAGCAGTACTTC; CDR3 protein: CASNQGQGVYEQYF
D gene: TRBD1; J gene: TRBJ1-6; V gene: TRBV3-1/TRBV3-2; clone size: .; CDR3 DNA: TGTGCCAGCAGCCAAGAGGTCACAGGGGGTAATTCACCCCTCCACTTT; CDR3 protein: CASSQEVTGGNSPLHF
D gene: .; J gene: TRBJ2-7; V gene: TRBV20-1; clone size: .; CDR3 DNA: TGCAGTGCTCACCCACTCTACGAGCAGTACTTC; CDR3 protein: CSAHPLYEQYF
D gene: TRBD1; J gene: TRBJ1-1; V gene: TRBV14; clone size: .; CDR3 DNA: TGTGCCAGCAGCCAAGATAGGTCGGACAGGGGGAACACTGAAGCTTTCTTT; CDR3 protein: CASSQDRSDRGNTEAFF
D gene: .; J gene: TRBJ1-4; V gene: TRBV18; clone size: .; CDR3 DNA: TGTGCCAGCTCAGTTGGAGGAAAACTGTTTTTT; CDR3 protein: CASSVGGKLFF
D gene: TRBD1; J gene: TRBJ1-2; V gene: TRBV29-1; clone size: .; CDR3 DNA: TGCAGCGTTGGACAGGGGGGTGGCTACACCTTC; CDR3 protein: CSVGQGGGYTF
D gene: TRBD1; J gene: TRBJ2-5; V gene: TRBV6-1; clone size: once; CDR3 DNA: TGTGCCAGCACCGAAGCCGCCGGGACAGGGGGAAGAGAGACCCAGTACTTC; CDR3 protein: CASTEAAGTGGRETQYF
D gene: TRBD2; J gene: TRBJ2-7; V gene: TRBV3-1/TRBV3-2; clone size: .; CDR3 DNA: TGTGCCAGCAGCCAGGATCTGGGACTACAAGCCTACGAGCAGTACTTC; CDR3 protein: CASSQDLGLQAYEQYF
D gene: .; J gene: TRBJ1-1; V gene: TRBV30; clone size: .; CDR3 DNA: TGTGCCTGTCTAAGGAGTGCGGTCACTGAAGCTTTCTTT; CDR3 protein: CACLRSAVTEAFF